This T cell receptor beta chain was recorded in a study of shared clonotypes between healthy human individuals (dated by TCRdb to 2018 to 2020). In terms of the full investigation: A few men and a couple of women, aged 18 to 49 years, made up the cohort. For each donor, CD4 naive and CD4 memory were each given three plates, CD8 naive was given two plates, and CD8 memory was given one plate. To estimate repertoire size and how much clonotype sharing occurs between individuals, the study deeply sequenced the blood TCR repertoires of five or six healthy adults. To increase sequencing depth and limit assay-specific biases, different laboratories used diverse techniques to prepare libraries and sequence TCR repertoires. Each donor's leukapheresis produced roughly between roughly 0.85 and 10 billion PBMCs.

For the CD8 naive samples, CD45RO-negative cells were positively selected for CCR7, yielding a CD45RA+CCR7+ population from which TemRA cells were excluded. Healthy HIV-negative adults with no recently reported acute infections or vaccinations were included as donors. All donors were Caucasian adults living in Nashville, Tennessee, USA. Blood was obtained by leukapheresis, after which PBMCs were separated by Ficoll-Histopaque density gradient centrifugation and cryopreserved in liquid nitrogen vapor phase. Purity and quantity of every magnetically sorted T cell population were checked by analytical flow cytometry. Genomic DNA was isolated from each sorted fraction and quantified by UV absorbance on a Nanodrop 2000c. About this clone: The antigen this receptor binds is unknown. The input lacks base qualities; no much larger clone sits a single base away.

Beyond this particular receptor, the publication reports: Estimated clonotype richness was generally larger for naive than for memory subsets. Pairwise subsampling indicated that sequencing depth was expected to affect the degree of clonotype sharing among donors. Compared with non-shared clonotypes, the clonotypes found in all four sorted-subset donors had higher generation probabilities. About 5% of naive CD4, roughly 3.6% of naive CD8, 2% to 2.5% of memory CD4, and 0.4% of memory CD8 clonotypes were shared across several donors. Because the study included only a small number of donors, the genetic and exposure-history diversity represented was limited. Sampling was restricted to blood, and TCR repertoires in tissue are likely to differ from TCR repertoires in blood. Rarefaction of sorted-subset datasets indicated incomplete sequencing despite the large sequencing depth.

Using the deep immunoSEQ assay, TCR CDR3 regions were amplified from genomic DNA by multiplex PCR. Genomic DNA extracted from each cell subset was distributed evenly over all wells of several immunoSEQ 96-well plates, and each plate served as one replicate. For sorted subsets, roughly 200 ng of genomic DNA, equivalent to some 30,000 T cell genomes, went into each replicate PCR. The purified libraries were quantified using a Qubit 3.0 fluorometer, sized with a Bioanalyzer 2100, and then quantified again using the KAPA Library Quantification kit. Every immunoSEQ 96-well plate was sequenced on a separate single-read 150-cycle Illumina NextSeq 550 flow cell. In the original analysis: Because the immunoSEQ output held only junctional sequences and lacked quality scores, the filtering could not match the filtering applied to full-length reads. To assign V/J genes and CDR3, sequences were annotated using PyIR, a Python wrapper for IgBLAST v1.9, with IMGT germline references. Reads were filtered out if the reads had weak V/J assignments (E-value above 1e-6), no CDR3, stop codons, out-of-frame junctions, or ambiguous translated residues. V3J clonotypes were defined as sequences sharing an identical inferred V gene, J gene, and CDR3 amino acid sequence. Percentage overlap between repertoires was computed as shared unique clonotypes divided by the size of the smaller repertoire. Three approaches were used to assess repertoire richness: RTK rarefaction, the Chao1 estimator, and Recon v2.1 estimates of unobserved clonotypes. OLGA was used to compute generation probabilities for all TCRbeta clonotypes that the gDNA method yielded from a handful of donors. TCRdb mirrors the immuneACCESS table, restricted to in-frame sequences. Some clones are absent from its copies; in checked studies, under half trace to an unresolved V gene, and the reason for the others is unknown. V, J and clone size were drawn from that table, and D and trimming were deduced from the DNA. The sample records around 2,000,000 clones, under 95% of which are singletons. Clones ranked in the top ten supply 1.7% of the sample.

Relative to germline, V is 5 bases shorter and J is 2 bases shorter, with 17 bases between their ends. The cysteine opens and the phenylalanine closes a CDR3 of 16 amino acids. Only CDR3 DNA remains: 48 bases, in frame from the first base. Based on the germline V gene (reference sequence), the CDR1 and CDR2 sequences are MNHNY and SVGAGI. Sequencing was performed on naive CD8+ T cells from PBMCs. The cell subset or site label on this specimen signifies: CD45RA+CCR7+. The rearrangement combines TRBV6-6 with TRBJ2-3; the D gene is possibly TRBD1 or TRBD2, each agreeing over 5 bases. This receptor was taken from a man between 18 and 29 years old in good health. Some clones in this sample may be carry-over from other donors' samples. The DNA sequence is as follows: TGTGCCAGCAGTCCTCGGGGCAGACAAGTCACAGATACGCAGTATTTT. Translated, this is CASSPRGRQVTDTQYF.